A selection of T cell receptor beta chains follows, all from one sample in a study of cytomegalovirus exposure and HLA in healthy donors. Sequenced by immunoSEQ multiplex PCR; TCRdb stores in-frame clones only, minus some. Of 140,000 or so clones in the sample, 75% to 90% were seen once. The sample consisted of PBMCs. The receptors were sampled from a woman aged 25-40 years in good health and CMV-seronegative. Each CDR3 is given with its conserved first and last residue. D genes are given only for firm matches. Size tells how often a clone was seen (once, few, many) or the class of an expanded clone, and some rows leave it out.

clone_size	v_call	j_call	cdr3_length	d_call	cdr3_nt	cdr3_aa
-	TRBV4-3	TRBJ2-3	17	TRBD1	TGCGCCAGCAGCCAAGACAAGACAGGGAGAAGCACAGATACGCAGTATTTT	CASSQDKTGRSTDTQYF
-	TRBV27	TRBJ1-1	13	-	TGTGCCAGCAGAACGACAGACTTCACTGAAGCTTTCTTT	CASRTTDFTEAFF
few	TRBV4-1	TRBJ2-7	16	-	TGCGCCAGCAGCCAAGATCAGCTAGCGCCTTCCTACGAGCAGTACTTC	CASSQDQLAPSYEQYF
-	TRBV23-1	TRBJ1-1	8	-	TGCGCCAGCAGTCAGGGCCCCTTT	CASSQGPF
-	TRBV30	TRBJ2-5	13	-	TGTGCCTGGACCCGGGACACCCAAGAGACCCAGTACTTC	CAWTRDTQETQYF
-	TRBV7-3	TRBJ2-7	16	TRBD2	TGTGCCAGCAGCCCCACTACCGCAGCGGGACCCAGGGAGCAGTACTTC	CASSPTTAAGPREQYF
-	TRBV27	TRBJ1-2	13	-	TGTGCCAGCAGTCCCTCGGGGGTGGGTGGCCACACCTTC	CASSPSGVGGHTF
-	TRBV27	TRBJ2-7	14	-	TGTGCCAGCAGTTTAACACAGGGGGGGAGTAAGCAGTACTTC	CASSLTQGGSKQYF
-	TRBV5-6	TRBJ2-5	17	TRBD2	TGTGCCAGCATCAAGACTAGCGGGGGGGAGTACCAAGAGACCCAGTACTTC	CASIKTSGGEYQETQYF
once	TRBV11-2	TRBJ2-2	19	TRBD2	TGTGCCAGCAGATCGTGGCTAGCGGGAGGCAGACTGAACACCGGGGAGCTGTTTTTT	CASRSWLAGGRLNTGELFF
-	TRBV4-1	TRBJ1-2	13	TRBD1	TGCGCCAGCAGCCTGACAGGGCTCTATGGCTACACCTTC	CASSLTGLYGYTF
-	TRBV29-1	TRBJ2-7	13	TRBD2	TGCAGCGTTGAGGACGGGAGGATCAACGAGCAGTACTTC	CSVEDGRINEQYF
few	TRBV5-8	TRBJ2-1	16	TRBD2	TGTGCCAGCAGCTTCGGGGGGGGTGCGGCCTACAATGAGCAGTTCTTC	CASSFGGGAAYNEQFF
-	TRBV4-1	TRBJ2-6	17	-	TGCGCCAGCAGCCACCTCATTCATATGGCCGGGGCCAACGTCCTGACTTTC	CASSHLIHMAGANVLTF
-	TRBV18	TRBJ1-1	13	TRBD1	TGTGCCAGCTCACCAGGACAGGACACTGAAGCTTTCTTT	CASSPGQDTEAFF
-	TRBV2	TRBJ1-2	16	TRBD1	TGTGCCAGCAGTGCGCCGGGACAGGGACTAAACTATGGCTACACCTTC	CASSAPGQGLNYGYTF
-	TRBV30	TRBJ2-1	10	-	TGTGCCTGGAGAGCAGCGGCCACGCTCTTC	CAWRAAATLF
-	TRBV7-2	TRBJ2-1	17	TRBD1	TGTGCCAGCAACACCGTAAAGGGACAGGGGTACTACAATGAGCAGTTCTTC	CASNTVKGQGYYNEQFF
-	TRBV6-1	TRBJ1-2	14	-	TGTGCCAGCAGTGAAGCGAGGAATACGGCTGGCTACACCTTC	CASSEARNTAGYTF
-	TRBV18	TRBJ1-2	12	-	TGTGCCAGCTCACCATGGACTTATGGCTACACCTTC	CASSPWTYGYTF
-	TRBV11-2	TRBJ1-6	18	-	TGTGCCAGCAGCTCCTGGGGGCCACGGTTGTTCTTTAATTCACCCCTCCACTTT	CASSSWGPRLFFNSPLHF
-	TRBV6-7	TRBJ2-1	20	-	TGTGCCAGCAGTTACGCCGACCTGTCAATTCGAGCGGGCTCCTACAATGAGCAGTTCTTC	CASSYADLSIRAGSYNEQFF
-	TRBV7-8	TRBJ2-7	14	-	TGTGCCAGCAGCTTAGTCGGCGGGACGGGTGAGCAGTACTTC	CASSLVGGTGEQYF
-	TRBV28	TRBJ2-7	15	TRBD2	TGTGCCAGCAAGGAGGGAGCGGGAGTATCCTACGAGCAGTACTTC	CASKEGAGVSYEQYF
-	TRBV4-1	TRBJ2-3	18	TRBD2	TGCGCCAGCAGCCACGTCCCGGGACTAGCGGGAGAGTTGAATACGCAGTATTTT	CASSHVPGLAGELNTQYF
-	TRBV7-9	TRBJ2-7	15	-	TGTGCCAGCAGCTTAGCGGGGGGGCTTCGGGGCGAGCAGTACTTC	CASSLAGGLRGEQYF
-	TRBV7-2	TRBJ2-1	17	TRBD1	TGTGCCAGCAGCCGAGGGGCCGGGACAGTTTTAACCAATGAGCAGTTCTTC	CASSRGAGTVLTNEQFF
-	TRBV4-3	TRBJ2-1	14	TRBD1	TGCGCCAGCAGCCATAACAGGGGAACGGGTGAGCAGTTCTTC	CASSHNRGTGEQFF
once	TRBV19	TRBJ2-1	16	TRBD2	TGTGCCAGTAGTCCAGCCCCGGGGGGACCAACTAGCGAGCAGTTCTTC	CASSPAPGGPTSEQFF
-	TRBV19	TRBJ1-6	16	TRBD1	TGTGCCAGTAGTATACTGACAGGGGGCGAGGGTTCACCCCTCCACTTT	CASSILTGGEGSPLHF
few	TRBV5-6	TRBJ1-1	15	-	TGTGCCAGCAGCTTGGTTGGGGGGGTCGGCACTGAAGCTTTCTTT	CASSLVGGVGTEAFF
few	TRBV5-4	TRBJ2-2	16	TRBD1	TGTGCCAGCAGCCAAGGACAGGGGGCTTTGGCCGGGGAGCTGTTTTTT	CASSQGQGALAGELFF
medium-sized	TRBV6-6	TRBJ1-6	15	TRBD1	TGTGCCAGCCCAGTTGTGGACAGGGGAGGATCACCCCTCCACTTT	CASPVVDRGGSPLHF